The 13 T cell receptor beta chains below come from one sample, sequenced in a study of T cell responses to AZD1222 COVID-19 vaccine. Sequenced by immunoSEQ multiplex PCR; TCRdb stores in-frame clones only, minus some. The data contain around 56,000 clones, 89% of them singletons. The sequencing used peripheral blood, collected 28 days after the second AZD1222 dose. All receptors come from an adult who received the AZD1222 COVID-19 vaccine.

The chain has TRBV7-9 and TRBJ1-2; TRBD1 matches at 10 bases. The CDR3 runs 14 residues. V lost 5 bases, J lost 10 bases, and 10 bases stayed unmatched. CDR1 and CDR2 (germline): SEHNR, FQNEAQ (reference sequence). CDR3 sequence (DNA): TGTGCCAGCAGCGCCGGGACAGGGGCCCGGGACTACACCTTC. Amino acid sequence: CASSAGTGARDYTF.

The CDR3 spells CSVDSSYNEQFF. For the CDR3, the DNA is TGCAGCGTTGACTCATCTTACAATGAGCAGTTCTTC. The chain has TRBV29-1 and TRBJ2-1; D not resolved. CDR3 length equals 12 residues. V was cut by 3 bases and J by 4 bases, with 7 bases left in between. Germline V gene lookup returns CDR1 SQVTM and CDR2 ANQGSEA.

The gene calls are TRBV11-3 and TRBJ2-5; possibly TRBD2 for D (7 bases). This CDR3 has 15 residues. CDR1 is SGHNT, CDR2 YENEEA, per germline. V gave up 5 bases and J gave up 5 bases, with 18 bases separating them. CDR3 residues: CASSGRDGGRETQYF. CDR3 nucleotide sequence: TGTGCCAGCAGCGGCCGGGACGGGGGGCGGGAGACCCAGTACTTC.

This chain connects TRBV6-4 to TRBJ1-2; tentatively, D is TRBD1 (5 bases). The CDR3 sequence is 16 residues long. The ends were cut back, 2 bases at V and 2 bases at J, with 15 bases in the middle. The V gene's germline CDR1 is MRHNA and CDR2 SNTAGT. The CDR3 loop is CASSDRIPHRNYGYTF. The CDR3 nucleotides read TGTGCCAGCAGTGACAGGATACCCCACAGGAACTATGGCTACACCTTC.

V and J are TRBV11-3 and TRBJ2-7; a weak D match, TRBD1 (6 bases). Trimming stripped 5 bases from V and 3 bases from J, with 14 bases between. CDR1 is SGHNT and CDR2 is YENEEA in the germline V gene. This CDR3 is 14 amino acids long. CDR3 sequence: CASSRRTVSYEQYF. The CDR3 DNA reads TGTGCCAGCAGCCGTAGGACAGTTAGCTACGAGCAGTACTTC.

V is TRBV4-1 and J is TRBJ1-1, with TRBD1 matching over 11 bases. The length of the CDR3 is 18 residues. Germline V gene lookup returns CDR1 MGHRA and CDR2 YSYEKL. Losses at the gene ends were 0 bases for V and 2 bases for J; bases not matched to a gene: 8. This chain's CDR3 is CASSQDRTGGALNTEAFF. In DNA, the CDR3 is TGCGCCAGCAGCCAAGATAGGACAGGGGGCGCGTTAAACACTGAAGCTTTCTTT.

The chain combines TRBV11-3 with TRBJ2-1; maybe TRBD1 (6 bases). This CDR3 is built from 14 residues. Germline CDR1 SGHNT, CDR2 YENEEA. Trimming left V 4 bases short and J 0 bases short, with 7 bases between. Written as DNA, the CDR3 is TGTGCCAGCAGCTCGGACAGCTCCTACAATGAGCAGTTCTTC. Amino acids: CASSSDSSYNEQFF.

The genes are TRBV11-2 and TRBJ2-1; the D gene is possibly TRBD1 (6 bases). The CDR3 consists of 16 residues. Germline V CDR1 and CDR2: SGHAT, FQNNGV. Between the trimmed V and J ends, which lost 0 bases and 0 bases, there was a span of 9 bases. In DNA form, the CDR3 reads TGTGCCAGCAGCTTAGAAGGACAGTTCTCCTACAATGAGCAGTTCTTC. Translation: CASSLEGQFSYNEQFF.

The chain recombines TRBV3-1 (or the pseudogene TRBV3-2) with TRBJ1-1; no definite D call. Trimming took 0 bases from V and 7 from J, leaving 12 bases between them. The V gene's germline CDR1 is LGHDT and CDR2 YNNKEL (reference sequence). The CDR3 covers 14 residues. In DNA, the CDR3 is TGTGCCAGCAGCCAAGATCCAGTGGGGATTGAAGCTTTCTTT. It specifies CASSQDPVGIEAFF.

This sequence joins TRBV4-2 and TRBJ2-5; D could derive from TRBD1 or TRBD2 (5 bases each). The CDR3 is 17 amino acids. Germline V lookup: CDR1 LGHNA, CDR2 YNFKEQ. Trimming stripped 3 bases from V and 0 bases from J, with 17 bases between. The CDR3 DNA reads as TGTGCCAGCAGCCAGGACGGGGCGTCGCAGTACCAAGAGACCCAGTACTTC. Translation gives CASSQDGASQYQETQYF.

The chain links TRBV2 to TRBJ2-2; 12 bases are shared with TRBD2. The trim removed 5 bases at V and 7 bases at J, leaving 5 bases unmatched. The CDR3 is made up of 15 amino acids. Germline lookup yields CDR1 SNHLY and CDR2 FYNNEI. The CDR3 DNA follows: TGTGCCAGCAGTCTGACTAGCGGGAGAGGCGGGGAGCTGTTTTTT. Residues: CASSLTSGRGGELFF.

The chain employs TRBV19 and TRBJ1-4; no definite D call. Between the trimmed V and J ends, which lost 11 bases and 7 bases, there was a span of 20 bases. The CDR3 has 14 residues. The germline CDR1 and CDR2 sequences are LNHDA and SQIVND (reference sequence). The CDR3 loop is CASTEVPSPEKLFF. The CDR3 coding sequence is TGTGCCTCCACAGAGGTACCTTCCCCTGAAAAACTGTTTTTT.

This chain links TRBV3-1 (or the pseudogene TRBV3-2) with TRBJ2-7; unclear D gene. The CDR3 has 14 residues. Germline-derived CDR1 and CDR2 are LGHDT and YNNKEL (reference sequence). V lost 0 bases and J 2 bases, leaving 8 bases between the germline ends. The CDR3 DNA reads TGTGCCAGCAGCCAAGATGTACCCCCCTACGAGCAGTACTTC. It specifies CASSQDVPPYEQYF.